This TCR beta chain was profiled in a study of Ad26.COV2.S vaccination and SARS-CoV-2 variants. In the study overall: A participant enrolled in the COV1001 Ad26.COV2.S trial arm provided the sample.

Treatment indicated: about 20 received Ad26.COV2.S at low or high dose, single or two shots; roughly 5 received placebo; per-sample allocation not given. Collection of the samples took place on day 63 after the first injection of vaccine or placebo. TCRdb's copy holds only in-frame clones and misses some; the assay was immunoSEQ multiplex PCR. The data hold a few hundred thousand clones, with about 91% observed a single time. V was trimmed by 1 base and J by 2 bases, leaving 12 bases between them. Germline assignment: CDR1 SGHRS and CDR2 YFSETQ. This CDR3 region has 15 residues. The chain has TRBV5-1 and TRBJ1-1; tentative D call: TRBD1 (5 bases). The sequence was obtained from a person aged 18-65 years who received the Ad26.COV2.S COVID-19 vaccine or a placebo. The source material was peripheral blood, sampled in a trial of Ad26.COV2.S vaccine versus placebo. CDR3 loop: CASSLSGVFNTEAFF. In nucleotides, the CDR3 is TGCGCCAGCAGCTTGTCGGGGGTATTTAACACTGAAGCTTTCTTT.